Presented here are 24 T cell receptor beta chains from one specimen sequenced in a study of shared clonotypes between healthy human individuals (dated by TCRdb to 2020 to 2022). Preparation of the library involved the immunoSEQ multiplex PCR assay. TCRdb mirrors the immuneACCESS table, restricted to in-frame sequences. Some clones are absent from its copies; in checked studies, under half trace to an unresolved V gene, and the reason for the others is unknown. The table for this sample lists roughly 2 million clones; approximately 95% of them were counted only once. Approximately 0.13% of the sample is taken by the ten largest. Sequenced material: naive CD4+ T cells sorted from blood. Sample cell subset or site, as interpreted from the label and publication: CD45RA+ positively selected. These TCRs come from a man aged 18 to 35 in good health.

The gene calls are TRBV29-1 and TRBJ2-5, with 10 bases identical to TRBD1. The V segment lost 5 bases and the J segment 4 bases; nucleotides outside the gene matches: 7. The CDR3 has 14 residues. Germline lookup yields CDR1 SQVTM and CDR2 ANQGSEA. The CDR3 loop is CSVKRDRGGETQYF. The CDR3 DNA follows: TGCAGCGTTAAGAGGGACAGGGGAGGAGAGACCCAGTACTTC.

The chain uses TRBV2 and TRBJ1-2, with TRBD1 as a possible D gene (6 bases). V was cut by 8 bases and J by 8 bases, with 18 bases left in between. CDR1 and CDR2 from the germline V gene are SNHLY and FYNNEI. The length of the CDR3 is 13 residues. This CDR3 is CASGLQGMEGYTF. The CDR3 DNA reads TGTGCCAGCGGTCTTCAGGGGATGGAGGGCTACACCTTC.

The rearrangement joins TRBV10-3 to TRBJ2-7; D might be TRBD1 (5 bases). The CDR3 has 13 amino acids. V was shortened by 10 bases and J by 4 bases, with 17 bases between the two germline ends. Germline V lookup: CDR1 ENHRY, CDR2 SYGVKD. CDR3 in DNA: TGTGCCAGCTTGGACCCAAGGGGATACGAGCAGTACTTC. It yields the protein CASLDPRGYEQYF.

This chain links TRBV9 with TRBJ1-6; 7 bases are shared with TRBD1. This CDR3 has 15 amino acids. The J segment lost 8 bases and the V segment lost 2 bases, leaving 7 bases of the junction unmatched. CDR1 is SGDLS and CDR2 is YYNGEE in the germline V gene. CDR3: CASSVTGRWDSPLHF. For the CDR3, the DNA is TGTGCCAGCAGCGTGACAGGGCGGTGGGATTCACCCCTCCACTTT.

The chain combines TRBV18 with TRBJ1-1, with 7 bases identical to TRBD1. The V gene's germline CDR1 is KGHSH and CDR2 LQKENI. Trimming took 2 bases from V and 1 from J; bases not matched to a gene: 10. The CDR3 has 17 amino acids. This CDR3 is CASSPGLRQGQNTEAFF. As DNA, the CDR3 is TGTGCCAGCTCACCAGGGTTGAGACAGGGACAGAACACTGAAGCTTTCTTT.

The chain is built from TRBV7-2 and TRBJ2-4; D is possibly TRBD2 (6 bases). V lost 3 bases to trimming and J lost 6 bases, with 15 bases between them. The CDR3 runs to 15 residues. Germline V gives CDR1 SGHTA, CDR2 FQGNSA. The CDR3 region is CASSLSRTNGNIQYF. Written as DNA, the CDR3 is TGTGCCAGCAGCTTGAGCAGGACTAATGGAAACATTCAGTACTTC.

As to this clone: Other DNA sequences in this sample translate to the same CDR3. The rearrangement joins TRBV30 to TRBJ2-7; TRBD1 might be the D (6 bases). Trimming took 2 bases from V and 3 from J, leaving 14 bases between them. This CDR3 has 14 residues. Germline CDR1 reads GTSNPN; CDR2 reads SVGIG (reference sequence). The DNA of the CDR3 is TGTGCCTGGAGTACACCCGGGACACACTACGAGCAGTACTTC. It yields the protein CAWSTPGTHYEQYF.

The V call is TRBV5-8, the J call TRBJ1-1, with D uncertain. CDR3 size: 14 residues. From germline, CDR1 is SGHTS and CDR2 YDEGEE. V lost 6 bases and J lost 0, with 12 bases in between. In DNA, the CDR3 is TGTGCCAGCATCCGCGGGAGCATGAACACTGAAGCTTTCTTT. It codes for CASIRGSMNTEAFF.

This chain connects TRBV6-6 to TRBJ2-6, with TRBD1 as a possible D gene (5 bases). The germline V gene has CDR1 MNHNY and CDR2 SVGAGI (reference sequence). The CDR3 is made up of 14 amino acids. Trimming pared 8 bases from V and 4 bases from J, leaving 12 bases between. CDR3 amino acids: CASLGASGANVLTF. The DNA of the CDR3 is TGTGCCAGCCTAGGGGCTTCAGGGGCCAACGTCCTGACTTTC.

The rearrangement joins TRBV4-1 to TRBJ2-3, with a tentative D call TRBD1 (5 bases). The CDR3 has 14 residues. Germline lookup yields CDR1 MGHRA and CDR2 YSYEKL. The V end was cut by 2 bases, the J end by 5 bases, with 11 bases between. The CDR3 DNA sequence: TGCGCCAGCAGCCAACCCGACAGTCAAGATACGCAGTATTTT. This sequence encodes CASSQPDSQDTQYF.

The chain recombines TRBV4-1 with TRBJ2-5; a weak D match, TRBD2 (5 bases). CDR1 is MGHRA, CDR2 YSYEKL, per germline. CDR3 length equals 15 residues. The ends were cut back, 0 bases at V and 5 bases at J, with 13 bases in the middle. The CDR3: CASSQEYTRVETQYF. The CDR3, as DNA: TGCGCCAGCAGCCAAGAATATACTAGAGTTGAGACCCAGTACTTC.

The CDR3 nucleotides read TGTGCCAGTAGCACCGGCCAGGTTGGGAATTCACCCCTCCACTTT. The encoded protein is CASSTGQVGNSPLHF. The genes are TRBV19 and TRBJ1-6; D gene unclear. Germline CDR1 LNHDA, CDR2 SQIVND (reference sequence). V was clipped by 6 bases and J by 7 bases, with 16 bases between them. The CDR3 totals 15 residues. Combining the CDR3 with reference TRBV19 and TRBJ1-6 gives the whole variable domain DGGITQSPKYLFRKEGQNVTLSCEQNLNHDAMYWYRQDPGQGLRLIYYSQIVNDFQKGDIAEGYSVSREKKESFPLTVTSAQKNPTAFYLCASSTGQVGNSPLHFGNGTRLTVT.

V is TRBV19 and J is TRBJ2-7; D may be TRBD1 (6 bases). V gave up 6 bases and J gave up 6 bases, with 12 bases separating them. CDR1 is LNHDA and CDR2 is SQIVND in the germline V gene (reference sequence). The CDR3 has 12 residues. CDR3 sequence: CASRETGREQYF. CDR3 nucleotides: TGTGCCAGTAGAGAAACAGGGCGCGAGCAGTACTTC.

The J gene is TRBJ1-4, the V gene TRBV19; maybe TRBD1 (6 bases). V lost 5 bases and J lost 8, with 12 bases in between. The CDR3 has 13 amino acids. Per germline, CDR1 LNHDA and CDR2 SQIVND (reference sequence). The CDR3 loop is CASSPQGGEKLFF. In DNA form, the CDR3 reads TGTGCCAGTAGTCCACAGGGTGGAGAAAAACTGTTTTTT. Supplemented by reference TRBV19 and TRBJ1-4, the full variable domain reads DGGITQSPKYLFRKEGQNVTLSCEQNLNHDAMYWYRQDPGQGLRLIYYSQIVNDFQKGDIAEGYSVSREKKESFPLTVTSAQKNPTAFYLCASSPQGGEKLFFGSGTQLSVL.

The genes are TRBV7-9 and TRBJ1-1; D is ambiguous. The germline gives CDR1 SEHNR, CDR2 FQNEAQ (reference sequence). The CDR3 totals 13 residues. V was pared by 3 bases and J by 1 base, with 6 bases between. CDR3 residues: CASSFQWNTEAFF. The DNA of the CDR3 is TGTGCCAGCAGCTTTCAGTGGAACACTGAAGCTTTCTTT. Full variable domain (outside the CDR3, taken from reference TRBV7-9 and TRBJ1-1): DTGVSQNPRHKITKRGQNVTFRCDPISEHNRLYWYRQTLGQGPEFLTYFQNEAQLEKSRLLSDRFSAERPKGSFSTLEIQRTEQGDSAMYLCASSFQWNTEAFFGQGTRLTVV.

The rearrangement uses TRBV10-1 and TRBJ2-7, with D perhaps matching TRBD1 (6 bases). The V gene's germline CDR1 is WNHNN and CDR2 SYGVQD (reference sequence). CDR3 length equals 13 residues. The ends were cut back, 4 bases at V and 5 bases at J, with 12 bases in the middle. The CDR3 is CASSVQGLDEQYF. The CDR3 DNA sequence: TGCGCCAGCAGTGTTCAGGGGCTCGACGAGCAGTACTTC.

This chain's CDR3 is CASGTGAVSYEQYF. The CDR3 DNA sequence: TGTGCCAGCGGAACCGGGGCCGTTTCCTACGAGCAGTACTTC. The J gene is TRBJ2-7, the V gene TRBV11-2, with D perhaps given as TRBD1 or TRBD2 (5 bases each). CDR3 length: 14 residues. Trimming took 8 bases from V and 1 from J, leaving 15 bases between them. Germline CDR1 is SGHAT and CDR2 is FQNNGV.

The chain has TRBV2 and TRBJ2-7; 7 nucleotides match TRBD1. The junction had 8 bases not matched to a gene; V was cut back by 6 bases and J by 6 bases. The CDR3 covers 13 residues. The germline CDR1 and CDR2 sequences are SNHLY and FYNNEI. CDR3 in DNA: TGTGCCAGCAGCGGACAGGCGCCTGGCGAGCAGTACTTC. Translated, it gives CASSGQAPGEQYF. Complete variable domain (other parts from reference TRBV2 and TRBJ2-7): EPEVTQTPSHQVTQMGQEVILRCVPISNHLYFYWYRQILGQKVEFLVSFYNNEISEKSEIFDDQFSVERPDGSNFTLKIRSTKLEDSAMYFCASSGQAPGEQYFGPGTRLTVT.

The chain employs TRBV7-2 and TRBJ2-7; tentative D call: TRBD2 (6 bases). CDR1 and CDR2 (germline): SGHTA, FQGNSA. V lost 1 base and J lost 3, with 13 bases in between. The CDR3 length is 15 residues. CDR3 in DNA: TGTGCCAGCAGCTTAGGGTGGAGGCGGGGCTACGAGCAGTACTTC. Translated: CASSLGWRRGYEQYF.

The chain recombines TRBV7-9 with TRBJ2-2; perhaps TRBD2 as D (6 bases). Trimming stripped 1 base from V and 6 bases from J, with 9 bases between. The CDR3 consists of 14 residues. The germline gives CDR1 SEHNR, CDR2 FQNEAQ (reference sequence). The CDR3 bases are TGTGCCAGCAGCTTAGAAGGGGAGGCCGGGGAGCTGTTTTTT. Translation gives CASSLEGEAGELFF.

This chain links TRBV20-1 with TRBJ2-5, with D tentatively TRBD1 (5 bases). V lost 8 bases, J lost 5 bases, and 12 bases lay in between. The V gene's germline CDR1 is DFQATT and CDR2 SNEGSKA (reference sequence). The CDR3 spans 11 residues. DNA of the CDR3: TGCAGTCCCGGGCCAGGGGAGACCCAGTACTTC. Protein sequence: CSPGPGETQYF.

The chain's CDR3 is CSFFPGGRGTDTQYF. In nucleotides, the CDR3 is TGCAGCTTCTTCCCGGGGGGGAGAGGAACAGATACGCAGTATTTT. This chain connects TRBV29-1 to TRBJ2-3; 8 nucleotides line up with TRBD2. This CDR3 is 15 amino acids long. CDR1 and CDR2 (germline): SQVTM, ANQGSEA. The V gene end was trimmed by 8 bases and the J gene end by 3 bases; junction bases not matched to a gene: 13.

This chain connects TRBV6-6 to TRBJ2-3, with 7 bases matching TRBD2. Per the germline V gene, CDR1 is MNHNY and CDR2 is SVGAGI (reference sequence). V was pared by 10 bases and J by 2 bases, with 12 bases of the junction left unmatched. The CDR3 is 15 residues long. Here the CDR3 DNA reads TGTGCCACCTCAACTATAGCGGGCCTCACAGATACGCAGTATTTT. It encodes CATSTIAGLTDTQYF.

The chain has TRBV6-5 and TRBJ2-1; 7 bases line up with TRBD2. Per germline, CDR1 MNHEY and CDR2 SVGAGI. CDR3 length: 14 residues. Trimming cost V 8 bases and J 0 bases; bases outside gene matches: 4. The CDR3, as DNA: TGTGCCAGCGGCAGGACTAGCTCCTACAATGAGCAGTTCTTC. This encodes CASGRTSSYNEQFF.